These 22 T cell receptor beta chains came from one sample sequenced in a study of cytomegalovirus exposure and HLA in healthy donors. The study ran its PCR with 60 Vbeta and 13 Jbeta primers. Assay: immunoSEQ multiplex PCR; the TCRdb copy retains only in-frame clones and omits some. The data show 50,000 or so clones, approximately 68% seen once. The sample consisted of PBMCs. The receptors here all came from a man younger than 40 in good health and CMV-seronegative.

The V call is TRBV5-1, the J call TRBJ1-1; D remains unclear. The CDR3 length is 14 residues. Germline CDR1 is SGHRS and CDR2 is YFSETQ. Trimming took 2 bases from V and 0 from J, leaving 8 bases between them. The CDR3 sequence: CASSLQQMNTEAFF. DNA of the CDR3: TGCGCCAGCAGCTTACAACAGATGAACACTGAAGCTTTCTTT.

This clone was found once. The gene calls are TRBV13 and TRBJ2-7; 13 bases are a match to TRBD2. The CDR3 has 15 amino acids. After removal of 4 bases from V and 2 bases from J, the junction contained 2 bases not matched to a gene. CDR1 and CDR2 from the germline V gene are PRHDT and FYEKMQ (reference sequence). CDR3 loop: CASSSGTSGTYEQYF. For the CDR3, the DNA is TGTGCCAGCAGCTCCGGGACTAGCGGGACCTACGAGCAGTACTTC. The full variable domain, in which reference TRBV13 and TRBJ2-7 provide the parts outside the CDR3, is AAGVIQSPRHLIKEKRETATLKCYPIPRHDTVYWYQQGPGQDPQFLISFYEKMQSDKGSIPDRFSAQQFSDYHSELNMSSLELGDSALYFCASSSGTSGTYEQYFGPGTRLTVT.

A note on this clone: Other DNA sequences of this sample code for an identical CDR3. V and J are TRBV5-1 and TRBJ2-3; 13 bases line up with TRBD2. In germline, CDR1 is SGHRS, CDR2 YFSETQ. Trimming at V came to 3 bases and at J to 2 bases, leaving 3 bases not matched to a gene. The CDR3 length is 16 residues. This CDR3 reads CASSSGLAGNTDTQYF. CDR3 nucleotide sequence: TGCGCCAGCAGCTCGGGACTAGCGGGAAACACAGATACGCAGTATTTT.

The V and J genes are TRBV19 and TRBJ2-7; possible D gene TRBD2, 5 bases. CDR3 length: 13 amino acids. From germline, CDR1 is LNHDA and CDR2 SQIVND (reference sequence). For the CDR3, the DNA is TGTGCTAGCAAGGAGGAGGCCTCCTACGAGCAGTACTTC. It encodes CASKEEASYEQYF. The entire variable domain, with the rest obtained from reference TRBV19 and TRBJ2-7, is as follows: DGGITQSPKYLFRKEGQNVTLSCEQNLNHDAMYWYRQDPGQGLRLIYYSQIVNDFQKGDIAEGYSVSREKKESFPLTVTSAQKNPTAFYLCASKEEASYEQYFGPGTRLTVT.

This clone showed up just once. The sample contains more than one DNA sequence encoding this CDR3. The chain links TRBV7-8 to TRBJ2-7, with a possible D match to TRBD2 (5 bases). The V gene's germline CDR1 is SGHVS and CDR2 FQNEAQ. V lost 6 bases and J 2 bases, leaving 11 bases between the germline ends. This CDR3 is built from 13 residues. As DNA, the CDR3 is TGTGCCAGCAGGGACTCACTGACCTACGAGCAGTACTTC. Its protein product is CASRDSLTYEQYF.

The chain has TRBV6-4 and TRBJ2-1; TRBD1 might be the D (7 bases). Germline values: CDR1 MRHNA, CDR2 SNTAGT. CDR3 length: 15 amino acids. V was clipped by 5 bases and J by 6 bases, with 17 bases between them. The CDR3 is CASSPNRGSGNEQFF. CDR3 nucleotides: TGTGCCAGCAGTCCGAACAGGGGTAGCGGCAATGAGCAGTTCTTC.

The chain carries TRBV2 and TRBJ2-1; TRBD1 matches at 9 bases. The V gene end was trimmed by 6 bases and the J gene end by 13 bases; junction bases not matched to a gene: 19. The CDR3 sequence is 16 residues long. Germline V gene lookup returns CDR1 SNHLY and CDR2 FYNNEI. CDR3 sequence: CASRNRYRDRVPSQFF. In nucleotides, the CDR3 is TGTGCCAGCAGGAACCGATACCGGGACAGGGTTCCCTCTCAGTTCTTC.

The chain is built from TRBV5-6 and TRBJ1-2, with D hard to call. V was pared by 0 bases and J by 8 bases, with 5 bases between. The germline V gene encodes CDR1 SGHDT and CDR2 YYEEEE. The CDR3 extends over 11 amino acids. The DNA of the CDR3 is TGTGCCAGCAGCTTGGGAGCCGGCTACACCTTC. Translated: CASSLGAGYTF. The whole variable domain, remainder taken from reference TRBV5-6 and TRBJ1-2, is DAGVTQSPTHLIKTRGQQVTLRCSPKSGHDTVSWYQQALGQGPQFIFQYYEEEERQRGNFPDRFSGHQFPNYSSELNVNALLLGDSALYLCASSLGAGYTFGSGTRLTVV.

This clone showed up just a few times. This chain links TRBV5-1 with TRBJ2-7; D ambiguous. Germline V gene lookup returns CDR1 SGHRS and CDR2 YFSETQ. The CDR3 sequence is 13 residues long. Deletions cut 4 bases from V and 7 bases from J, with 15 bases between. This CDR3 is CASSLGPGFEQYF. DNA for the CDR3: TGCGCCAGCAGCCTCGGCCCCGGGTTTGAGCAGTACTTC.

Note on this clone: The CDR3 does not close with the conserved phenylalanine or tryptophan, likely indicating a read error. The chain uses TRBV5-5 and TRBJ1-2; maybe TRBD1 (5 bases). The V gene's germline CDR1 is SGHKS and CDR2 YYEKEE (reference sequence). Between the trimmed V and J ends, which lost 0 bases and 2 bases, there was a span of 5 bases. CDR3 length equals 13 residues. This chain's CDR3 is CASSLEGNYGYTV. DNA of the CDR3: TGTGCCAGCAGCTTGGAGGGGAACTATGGCTACACCGTC.

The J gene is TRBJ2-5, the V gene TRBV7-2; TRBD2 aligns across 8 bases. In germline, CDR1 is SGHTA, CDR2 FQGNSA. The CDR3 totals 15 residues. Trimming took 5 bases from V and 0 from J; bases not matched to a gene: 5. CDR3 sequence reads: CASSVSGSHQETQYF. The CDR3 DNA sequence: TGTGCCAGCAGCGTCAGCGGGAGCCACCAAGAGACCCAGTACTTC.

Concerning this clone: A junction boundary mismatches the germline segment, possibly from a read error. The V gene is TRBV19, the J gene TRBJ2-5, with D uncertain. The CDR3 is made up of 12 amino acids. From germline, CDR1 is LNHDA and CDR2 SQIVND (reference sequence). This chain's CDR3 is CACSRVPETQYF. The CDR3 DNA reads TGTGCCTGTAGCCGGGTCCCAGAGACCCAGTACTTC.

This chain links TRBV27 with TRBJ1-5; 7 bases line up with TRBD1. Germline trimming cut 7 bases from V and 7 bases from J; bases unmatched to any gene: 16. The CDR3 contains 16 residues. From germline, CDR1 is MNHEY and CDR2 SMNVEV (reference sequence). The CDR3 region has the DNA TGTGCCAGCACCCCCACCGGAGAGGGGGCGGGGCAGCCCCAGCATTTT. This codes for CASTPTGEGAGQPQHF.

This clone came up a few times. CDR3 loop: CASSDGLAGVGELFF. Here the CDR3 DNA reads TGTGCCAGCAGTGACGGACTAGCGGGGGTGGGGGAGCTGTTTTTT. The chain combines TRBV6-6 with TRBJ2-2; TRBD2 agrees at 13 bases. The trim removed 5 bases at V and 8 bases at J, leaving 5 bases unmatched. The CDR3 loop spans 15 amino acids. CDR1 is MNHNY, CDR2 SVGAGI, per germline (reference sequence).

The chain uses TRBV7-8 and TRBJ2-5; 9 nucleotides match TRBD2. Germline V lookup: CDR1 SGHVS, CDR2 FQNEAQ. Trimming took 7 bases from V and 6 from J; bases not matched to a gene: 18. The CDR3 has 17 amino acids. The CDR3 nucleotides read TGTGCCAGCACCCTCGTCGGGGTAGCGGGAGTGTATCAGACCCAGTACTTC. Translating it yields CASTLVGVAGVYQTQYF.

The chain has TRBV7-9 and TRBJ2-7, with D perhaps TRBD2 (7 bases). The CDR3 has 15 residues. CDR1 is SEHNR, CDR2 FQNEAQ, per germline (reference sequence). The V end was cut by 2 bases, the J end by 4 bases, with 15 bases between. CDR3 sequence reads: CASSLFGGGPYEQYF. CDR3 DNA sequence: TGTGCCAGCAGCTTATTTGGGGGGGGGCCGTACGAGCAGTACTTC.

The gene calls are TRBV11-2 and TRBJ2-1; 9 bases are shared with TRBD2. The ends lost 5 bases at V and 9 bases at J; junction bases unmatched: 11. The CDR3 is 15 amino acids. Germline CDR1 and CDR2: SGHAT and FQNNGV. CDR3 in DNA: TGTGCCAGCAGCCGGGGACTAGCCCCGTCAATTGAGCAGTTCTTC. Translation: CASSRGLAPSIEQFF. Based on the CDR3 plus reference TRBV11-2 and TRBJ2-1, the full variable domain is EAGVAQSPRYKIIEKRQSVAFWCNPISGHATLYWYQQILGQGPKLLIQFQNNGVVDDSQLPKDRFSAERLKGVDSTLKIQPAKLEDSAVYLCASSRGLAPSIEQFFGPGTRLTVL.

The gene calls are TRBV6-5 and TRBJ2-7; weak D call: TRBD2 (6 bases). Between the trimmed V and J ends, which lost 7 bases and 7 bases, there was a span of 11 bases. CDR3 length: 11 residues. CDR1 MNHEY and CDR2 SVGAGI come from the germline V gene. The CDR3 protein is CASTTGVEQYF. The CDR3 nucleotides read TGTGCCAGCACCACGGGGGTGGAGCAGTACTTC.

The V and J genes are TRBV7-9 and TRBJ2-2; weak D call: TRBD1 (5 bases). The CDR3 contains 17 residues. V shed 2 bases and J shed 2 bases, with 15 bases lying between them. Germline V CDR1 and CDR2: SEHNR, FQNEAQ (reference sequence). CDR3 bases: TGTGCCAGCAGCTTACGGACACCGGCGACAAACACCGGGGAGCTGTTTTTT. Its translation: CASSLRTPATNTGELFF.

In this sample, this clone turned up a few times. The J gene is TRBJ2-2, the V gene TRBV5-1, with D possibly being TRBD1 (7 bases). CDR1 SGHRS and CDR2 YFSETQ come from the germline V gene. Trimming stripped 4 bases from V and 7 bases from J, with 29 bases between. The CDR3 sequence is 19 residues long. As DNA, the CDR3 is TGCGCCAGCAGCCCCTACGCGACAGGGCCAATCGTGGAGGGCGGGGAGCTGTTTTTT. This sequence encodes CASSPYATGPIVEGGELFF.

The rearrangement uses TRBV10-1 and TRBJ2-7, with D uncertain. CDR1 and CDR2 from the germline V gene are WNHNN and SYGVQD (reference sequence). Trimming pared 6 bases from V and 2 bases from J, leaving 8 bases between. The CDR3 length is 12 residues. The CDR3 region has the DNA TGCGCCAGCAGCGCTGACACCTACGAGCAGTACTTC. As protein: CASSADTYEQYF.

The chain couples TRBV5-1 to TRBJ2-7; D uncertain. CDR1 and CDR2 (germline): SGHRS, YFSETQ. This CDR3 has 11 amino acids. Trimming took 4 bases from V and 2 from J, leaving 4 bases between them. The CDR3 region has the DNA TGCGCCAGCAGCGACACCTACGAGCAGTACTTC. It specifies CASSDTYEQYF.